This T cell receptor (beta chain) was retrieved from a study of early T cells in non-severe SARS-CoV-2 infection. Study results and caveats: Comparison of clonotypes with VDJdb favored anti-spike CD8 responses while missing private and CD4 specificities.

Ten or more counts support this clonotype. Its antigen is not identified. The protocol attached unique molecular identifiers to individual cDNA molecules. In TCRdb, the 5' RACE reads were re-called with MiXCR into one record per CDR3 protein. The sample records roughly 34,000 distinct CDR3 sequences, around 7% being singletons. The sequence came from an adult who was a healthcare worker with PCR-confirmed SARS-CoV-2 infection or an uninfected control (not recorded which). The sequencing used whole blood, collected at baseline.

This CDR3 is CASRLQNSPLHF. DNA of the CDR3: TGTGCCAGCAGGTTACAGAATTCACCCCTCCACTTT. This chain connects TRBV3-1 to TRBJ1-6; D is uncertain. Germline-derived CDR1 and CDR2 are LGHDT and YNNKEL (reference sequence). Deletions cut 6 bases from V and 7 bases from J, with 7 bases between. This CDR3 is built from 12 residues.